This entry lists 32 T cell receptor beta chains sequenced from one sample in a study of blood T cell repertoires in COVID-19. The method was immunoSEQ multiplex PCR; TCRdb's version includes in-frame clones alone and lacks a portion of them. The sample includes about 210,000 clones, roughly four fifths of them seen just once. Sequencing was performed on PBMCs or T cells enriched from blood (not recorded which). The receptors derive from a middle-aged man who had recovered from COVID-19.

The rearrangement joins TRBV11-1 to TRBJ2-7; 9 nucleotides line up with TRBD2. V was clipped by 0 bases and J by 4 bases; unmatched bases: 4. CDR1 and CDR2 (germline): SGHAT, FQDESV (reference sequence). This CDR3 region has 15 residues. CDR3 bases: TGTGCCAGCAGCTTAGCGTCTAGCGGGGCATACGAGCAGTACTTC. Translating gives CASSLASSGAYEQYF. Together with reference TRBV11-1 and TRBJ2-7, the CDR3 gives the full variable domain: EAEVAQSPRYKITEKSQAVAFWCDPISGHATLYWYRQILGQGPELLVQFQDESVVDDSQLPKDRFSAERLKGVDSTLKIQPAELGDSAMYLCASSLASSGAYEQYFGPGTRLTVT.

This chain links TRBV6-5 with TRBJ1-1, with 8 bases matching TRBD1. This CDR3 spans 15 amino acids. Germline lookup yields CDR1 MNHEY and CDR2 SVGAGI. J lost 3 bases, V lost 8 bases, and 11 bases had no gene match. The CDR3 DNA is TGTGCCAGCGTACAACTCGGGACAGGACACACTGAAGCTTTCTTT. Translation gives CASVQLGTGHTEAFF.

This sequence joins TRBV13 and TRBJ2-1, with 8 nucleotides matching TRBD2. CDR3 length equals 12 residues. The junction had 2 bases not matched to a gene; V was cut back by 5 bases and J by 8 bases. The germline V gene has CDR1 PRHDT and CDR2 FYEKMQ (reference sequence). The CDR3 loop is CASSTGRDEQFF. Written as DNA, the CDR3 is TGTGCCAGCAGCACCGGGAGGGATGAGCAGTTCTTC.

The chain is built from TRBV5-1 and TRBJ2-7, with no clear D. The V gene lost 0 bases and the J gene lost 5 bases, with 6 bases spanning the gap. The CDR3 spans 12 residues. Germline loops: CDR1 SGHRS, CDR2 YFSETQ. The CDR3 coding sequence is TGCGCCAGCAGCTTGGATTTCAACGAGCAGTACTTC. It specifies CASSLDFNEQYF.

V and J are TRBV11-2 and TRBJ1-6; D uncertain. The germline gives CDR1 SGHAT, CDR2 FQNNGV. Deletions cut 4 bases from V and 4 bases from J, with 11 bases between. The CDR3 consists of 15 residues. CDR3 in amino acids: CASSYKPGYNSPLHF. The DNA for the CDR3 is TGTGCCAGCAGCTACAAGCCGGGGTATAATTCACCCCTCCACTTT.

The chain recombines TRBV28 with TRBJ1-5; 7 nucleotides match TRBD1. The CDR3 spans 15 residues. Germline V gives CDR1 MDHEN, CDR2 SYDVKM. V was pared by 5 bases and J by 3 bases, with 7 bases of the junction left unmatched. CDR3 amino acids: CASSTGAGNNQPQHF. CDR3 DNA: TGTGCCAGCAGTACAGGGGCGGGGAACAATCAGCCCCAGCATTTT.

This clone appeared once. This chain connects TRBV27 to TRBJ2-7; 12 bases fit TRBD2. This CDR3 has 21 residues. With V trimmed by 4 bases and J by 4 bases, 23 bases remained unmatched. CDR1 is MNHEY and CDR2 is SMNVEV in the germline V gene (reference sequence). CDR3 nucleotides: TGTGCCAGCAGTTCCTTACCTCTAGCGGGAGGGCCCTCCATCTCCCGTTACGAGCAGTACTTC. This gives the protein CASSSLPLAGGPSISRYEQYF.

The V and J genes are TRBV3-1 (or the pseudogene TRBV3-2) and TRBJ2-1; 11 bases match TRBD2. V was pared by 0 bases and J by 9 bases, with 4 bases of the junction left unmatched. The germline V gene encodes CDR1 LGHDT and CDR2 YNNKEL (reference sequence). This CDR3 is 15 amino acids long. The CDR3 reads CASSQEPSGRSEQFF. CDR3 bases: TGTGCCAGCAGCCAAGAGCCTAGCGGGAGGTCTGAGCAGTTCTTC.

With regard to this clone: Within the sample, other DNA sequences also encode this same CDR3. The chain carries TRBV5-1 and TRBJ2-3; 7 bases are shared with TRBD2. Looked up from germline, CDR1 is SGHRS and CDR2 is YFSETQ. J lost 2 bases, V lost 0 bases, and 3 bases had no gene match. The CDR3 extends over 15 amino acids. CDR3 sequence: CASSLGGRVTDTQYF. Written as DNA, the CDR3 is TGCGCCAGCAGCTTGGGCGGGAGAGTCACAGATACGCAGTATTTT.

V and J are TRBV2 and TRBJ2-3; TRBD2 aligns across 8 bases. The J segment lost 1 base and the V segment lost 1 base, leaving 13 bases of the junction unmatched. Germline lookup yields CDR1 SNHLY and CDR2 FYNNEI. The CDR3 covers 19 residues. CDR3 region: CASSEEGLASSWGTDTQYF. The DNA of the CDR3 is TGTGCCAGCAGTGAAGAAGGACTAGCTTCTAGTTGGGGCACAGATACGCAGTATTTT.

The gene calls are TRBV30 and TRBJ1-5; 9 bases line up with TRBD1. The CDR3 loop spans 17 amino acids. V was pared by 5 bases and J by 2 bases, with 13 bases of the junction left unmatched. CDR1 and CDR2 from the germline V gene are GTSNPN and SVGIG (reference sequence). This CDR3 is CAWPLRDRVEGNQPQHF. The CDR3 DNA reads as TGTGCCTGGCCCCTCCGGGACAGGGTAGAGGGCAATCAGCCCCAGCATTTT.

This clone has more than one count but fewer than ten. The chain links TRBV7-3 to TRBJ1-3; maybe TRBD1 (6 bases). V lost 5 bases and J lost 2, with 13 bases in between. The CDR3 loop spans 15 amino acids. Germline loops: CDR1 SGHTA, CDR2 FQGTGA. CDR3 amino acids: CASSAYPGAGNTIYF. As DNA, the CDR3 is TGTGCCAGCAGCGCCTACCCAGGGGCTGGAAACACCATATATTTT. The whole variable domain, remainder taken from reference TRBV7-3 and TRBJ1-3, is GAGVSQTPSNKVTEKGKYVELRCDPISGHTALYWYRQSLGQGPEFLIYFQGTGAADDSGLPNDRFFAVRPEGSVSTLKIQRTERGDSAVYLCASSAYPGAGNTIYFGEGSWLTVV.

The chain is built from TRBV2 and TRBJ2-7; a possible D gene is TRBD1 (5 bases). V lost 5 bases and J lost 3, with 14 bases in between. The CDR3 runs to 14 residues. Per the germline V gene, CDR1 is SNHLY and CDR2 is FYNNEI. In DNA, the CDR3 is TGTGCCAGCAGTTTTAGGGGAATTCGCTACGAGCAGTACTTC. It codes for CASSFRGIRYEQYF.

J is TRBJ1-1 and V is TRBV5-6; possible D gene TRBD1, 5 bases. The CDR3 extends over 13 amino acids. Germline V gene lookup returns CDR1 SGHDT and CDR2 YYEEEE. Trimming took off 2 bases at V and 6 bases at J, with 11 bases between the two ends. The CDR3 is CASSLQVVPEAFF. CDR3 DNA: TGTGCCAGCAGCTTACAGGTTGTACCTGAAGCTTTCTTT.

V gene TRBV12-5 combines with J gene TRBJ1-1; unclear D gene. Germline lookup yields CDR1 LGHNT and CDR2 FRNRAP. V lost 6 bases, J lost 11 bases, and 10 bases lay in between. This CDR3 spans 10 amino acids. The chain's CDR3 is CASGASRAFF. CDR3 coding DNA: TGTGCTAGTGGGGCCTCGCGGGCTTTCTTT.

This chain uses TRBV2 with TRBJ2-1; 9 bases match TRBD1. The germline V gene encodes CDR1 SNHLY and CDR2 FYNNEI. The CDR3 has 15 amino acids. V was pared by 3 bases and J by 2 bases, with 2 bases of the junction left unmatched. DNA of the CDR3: TGTGCCAGCAGTGAGGGACAGGGCGCCTACAATGAGCAGTTCTTC. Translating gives CASSEGQGAYNEQFF.

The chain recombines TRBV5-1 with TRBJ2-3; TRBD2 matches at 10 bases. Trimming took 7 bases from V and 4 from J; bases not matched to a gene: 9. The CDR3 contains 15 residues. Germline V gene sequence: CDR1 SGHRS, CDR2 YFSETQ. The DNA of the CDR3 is TGCGCCAGCTTACCAAGCGGGGGGGCCGCAGATACGCAGTATTTT. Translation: CASLPSGGAADTQYF. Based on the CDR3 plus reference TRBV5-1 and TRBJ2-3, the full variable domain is KAGVTQTPRYLIKTRGQQVTLSCSPISGHRSVSWYQQTPGQGLQFLFEYFSETQRNKGNFPGRFSGRQFSNSRSEMNVSTLELGDSALYLCASLPSGGAADTQYFGPGTRLTVL.

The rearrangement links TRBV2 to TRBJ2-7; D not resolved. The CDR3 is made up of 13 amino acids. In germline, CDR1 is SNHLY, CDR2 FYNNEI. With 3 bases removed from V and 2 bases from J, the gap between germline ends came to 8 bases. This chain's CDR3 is CASSEVVPYEQYF. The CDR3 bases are TGTGCCAGCAGTGAGGTAGTACCCTACGAGCAGTACTTC.

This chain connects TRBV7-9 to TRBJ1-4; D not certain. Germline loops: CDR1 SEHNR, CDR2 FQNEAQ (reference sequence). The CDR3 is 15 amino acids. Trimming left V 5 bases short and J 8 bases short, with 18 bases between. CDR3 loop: CASSLDGGLEEKLFF. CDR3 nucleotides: TGTGCCAGCAGCCTAGACGGCGGGCTGGAGGAAAAACTGTTTTTT. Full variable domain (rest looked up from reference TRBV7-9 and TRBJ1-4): DTGVSQNPRHKITKRGQNVTFRCDPISEHNRLYWYRQTLGQGPEFLTYFQNEAQLEKSRLLSDRFSAERPKGSFSTLEIQRTEQGDSAMYLCASSLDGGLEEKLFFGSGTQLSVL.

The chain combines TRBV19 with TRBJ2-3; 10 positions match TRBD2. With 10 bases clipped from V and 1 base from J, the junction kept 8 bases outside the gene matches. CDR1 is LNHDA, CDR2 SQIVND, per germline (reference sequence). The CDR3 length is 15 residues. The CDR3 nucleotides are TGTGCCACCACATATCTAGCGGGGGGCACAGATACGCAGTATTTT. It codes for CATTYLAGGTDTQYF.

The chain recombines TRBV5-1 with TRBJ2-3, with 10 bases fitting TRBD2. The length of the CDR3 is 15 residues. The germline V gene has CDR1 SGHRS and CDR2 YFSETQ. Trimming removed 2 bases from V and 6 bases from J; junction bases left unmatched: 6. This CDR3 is CASSLGASGSDTQYF. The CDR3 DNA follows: TGCGCCAGCAGCTTAGGGGCTAGCGGGAGCGATACGCAGTATTTT.

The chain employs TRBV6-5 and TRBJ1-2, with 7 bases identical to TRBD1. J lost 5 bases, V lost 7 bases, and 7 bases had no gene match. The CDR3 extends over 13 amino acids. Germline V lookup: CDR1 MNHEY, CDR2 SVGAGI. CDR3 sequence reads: CASTRDREYGYTF. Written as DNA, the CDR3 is TGTGCCAGCACCAGGGACAGAGAGTATGGCTACACCTTC.

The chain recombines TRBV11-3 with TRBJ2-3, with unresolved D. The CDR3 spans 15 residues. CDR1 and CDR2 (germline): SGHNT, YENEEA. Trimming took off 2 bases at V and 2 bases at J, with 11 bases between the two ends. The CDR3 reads CASSLRFSPTDTQYF. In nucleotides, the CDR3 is TGTGCCAGCAGCTTACGGTTTTCCCCCACAGATACGCAGTATTTT.

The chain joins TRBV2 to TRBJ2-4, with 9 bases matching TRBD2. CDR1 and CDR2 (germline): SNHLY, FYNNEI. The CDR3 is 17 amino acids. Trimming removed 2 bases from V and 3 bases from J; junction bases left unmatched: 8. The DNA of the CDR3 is TGTGCCAGCAGTGAAAGGCTAGCGGGGATAGGCAAAAACATTCAGTACTTC. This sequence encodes CASSERLAGIGKNIQYF.

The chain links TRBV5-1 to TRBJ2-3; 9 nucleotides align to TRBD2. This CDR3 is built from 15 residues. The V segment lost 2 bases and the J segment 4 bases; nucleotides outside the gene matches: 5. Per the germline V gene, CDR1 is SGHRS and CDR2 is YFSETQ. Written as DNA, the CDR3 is TGCGCCAGCAGCTTAGGGACTAGCAGCGCAGATACGCAGTATTTT. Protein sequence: CASSLGTSSADTQYF.

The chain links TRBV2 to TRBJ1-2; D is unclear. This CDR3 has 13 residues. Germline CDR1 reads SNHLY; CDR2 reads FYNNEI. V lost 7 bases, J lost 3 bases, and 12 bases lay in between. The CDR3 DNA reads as TGTGCCAGCATACGGCAGCGTGACTATGGCTACACCTTC. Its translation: CASIRQRDYGYTF.

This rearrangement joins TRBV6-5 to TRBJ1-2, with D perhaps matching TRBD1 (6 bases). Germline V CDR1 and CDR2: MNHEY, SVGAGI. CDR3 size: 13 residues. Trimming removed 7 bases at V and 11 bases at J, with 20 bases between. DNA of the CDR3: TGTGCCAGCACCAAAAACAGGGTTATTGGGTACACCTTC. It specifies CASTKNRVIGYTF.

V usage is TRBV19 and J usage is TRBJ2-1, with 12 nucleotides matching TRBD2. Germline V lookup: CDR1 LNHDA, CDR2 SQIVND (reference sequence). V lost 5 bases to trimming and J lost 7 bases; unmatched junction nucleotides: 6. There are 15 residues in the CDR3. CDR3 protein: CASSVGLAGLNEQFF. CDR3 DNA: TGTGCCAGTAGTGTGGGACTAGCGGGCTTAAATGAGCAGTTCTTC.

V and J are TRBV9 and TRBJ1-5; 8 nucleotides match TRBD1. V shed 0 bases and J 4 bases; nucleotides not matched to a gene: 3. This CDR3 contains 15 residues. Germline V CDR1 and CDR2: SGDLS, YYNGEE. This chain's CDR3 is CASSVGGQGNQPQHF. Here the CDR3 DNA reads TGTGCCAGCAGCGTAGGAGGACAGGGAAATCAGCCCCAGCATTTT.

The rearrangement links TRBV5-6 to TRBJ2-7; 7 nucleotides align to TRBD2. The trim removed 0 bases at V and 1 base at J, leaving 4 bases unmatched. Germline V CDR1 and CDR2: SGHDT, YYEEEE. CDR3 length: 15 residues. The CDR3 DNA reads TGTGCCAGCAGCTTGGTTCGGGGACTATCCTACGAGCAGTACTTC. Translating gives CASSLVRGLSYEQYF.

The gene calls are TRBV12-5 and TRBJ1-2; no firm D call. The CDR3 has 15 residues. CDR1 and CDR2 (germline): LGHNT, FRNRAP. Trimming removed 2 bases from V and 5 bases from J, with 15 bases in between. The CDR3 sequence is CASGLSPAGPYGYTF. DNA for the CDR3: TGTGCTAGTGGTTTGTCTCCCGCAGGCCCATATGGCTACACCTTC.

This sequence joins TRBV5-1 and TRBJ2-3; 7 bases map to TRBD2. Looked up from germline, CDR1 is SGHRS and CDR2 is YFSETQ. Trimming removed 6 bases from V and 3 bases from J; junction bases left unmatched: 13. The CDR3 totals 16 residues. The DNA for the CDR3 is TGCGCCAGCACCACCGGGGCGGGAGTAGGAACAGATACGCAGTATTTT. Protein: CASTTGAGVGTDTQYF. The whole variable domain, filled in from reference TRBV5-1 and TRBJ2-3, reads KAGVTQTPRYLIKTRGQQVTLSCSPISGHRSVSWYQQTPGQGLQFLFEYFSETQRNKGNFPGRFSGRQFSNSRSEMNVSTLELGDSALYLCASTTGAGVGTDTQYFGPGTRLTVL.